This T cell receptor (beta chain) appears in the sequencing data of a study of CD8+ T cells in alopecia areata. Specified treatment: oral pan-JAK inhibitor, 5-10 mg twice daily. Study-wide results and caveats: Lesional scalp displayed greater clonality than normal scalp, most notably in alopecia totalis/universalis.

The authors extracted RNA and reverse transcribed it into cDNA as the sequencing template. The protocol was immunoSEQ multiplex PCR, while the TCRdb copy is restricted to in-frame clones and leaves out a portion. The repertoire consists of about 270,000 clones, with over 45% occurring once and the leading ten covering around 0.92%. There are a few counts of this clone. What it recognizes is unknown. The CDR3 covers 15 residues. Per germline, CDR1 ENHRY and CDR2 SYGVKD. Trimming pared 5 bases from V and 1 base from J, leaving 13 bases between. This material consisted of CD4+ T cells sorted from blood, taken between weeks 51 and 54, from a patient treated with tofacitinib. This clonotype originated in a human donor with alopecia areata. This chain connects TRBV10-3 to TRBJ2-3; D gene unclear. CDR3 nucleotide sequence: TGTGCCATCAGTCCTCAGAGACGCCGCACAGATACGCAGTATTTT. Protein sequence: CAISPQRRRTDTQYF.